Following are 16 T cell receptor beta chains from one sample sequenced in a study of blood T cell repertoires in COVID-19. Libraries were prepared by immunoSEQ multiplex PCR; TCRdb keeps only in-frame clonotypes and omits some of them. The table has some 250,000 clones, roughly 77% seen once. Sequencing was performed on peripheral blood. All receptors come from a woman of 80 years or more with acute or convalescent COVID-19.

The chain carries TRBV6-2 or TRBV6-3 and TRBJ2-2; D ambiguous. There are 14 residues in the CDR3. V shed 5 bases and J shed 1 base, with 8 bases lying between them. Germline V gene data show CDR1 as MNHEY and CDR2 as SVGEGT. This chain's CDR3 is CASSTYMNTGELFF. CDR3 in DNA: TGTGCCAGCAGTACATACATGAACACCGGGGAGCTGTTTTTT.

The chain employs TRBV13 and TRBJ2-2; D is possibly TRBD2 (6 bases). Germline V gene data show CDR1 as PRHDT and CDR2 as FYEKMQ (reference sequence). This CDR3 spans 16 amino acids. V was pared by 3 bases and J by 3 bases, with 14 bases between. CDR3 in DNA: TGTGCCAGCAGCTTTGGGACTCCTCGGGACACCGGGGAGCTGTTTTTT. This gives the protein CASSFGTPRDTGELFF.

This chain joins TRBV7-2 and TRBJ1-2; D unclear. CDR3 length: 11 residues. V was trimmed by 4 bases and J by 10 bases, leaving 10 bases between them. Looked up from germline, CDR1 is SGHTA and CDR2 is FQGNSA. CDR3 DNA sequence: TGTGCCAGCAGCTCGGTGTTTATCTACACCTTC. It is translated as CASSSVFIYTF.

This clone came up a few times. The chain uses TRBV28 and TRBJ1-1, with 10 bases lining up with TRBD1. The CDR3 contains 16 residues. Germline V gene sequence: CDR1 MDHEN, CDR2 SYDVKM. V lost 7 bases and J lost 4; bases outside the gene matches: 12. As DNA, the CDR3 is TGTGCCAGCACCACCGGACAGGGGGTTAGGAGCACTGAAGCTTTCTTT. This translates into CASTTGQGVRSTEAFF. Filled out from reference TRBV28 and TRBJ1-1, the complete variable domain reads DVKVTQSSRYLVKRTGEKVFLECVQDMDHENMFWYRQDPGLGLRLIYFSYDVKMKEKGDIPEGYSVSREKKERFSLILESASTNQTSMYLCASTTGQGVRSTEAFFGQGTRLTVV.

In its sample, this clone was seen once. The chain carries TRBV18 and TRBJ2-3, with D possibly TRBD1 on 7 matching bases. V gave up 3 bases and J gave up 4 bases, with 14 bases separating them. Germline lookup yields CDR1 KGHSH and CDR2 LQKENI. The CDR3 is 15 residues long. CDR3 loop: CASSPVQGEADTQYF. The CDR3 nucleotides read TGTGCCAGCTCACCGGTTCAGGGGGAGGCAGATACGCAGTATTTT.

The V and J genes are TRBV10-3 and TRBJ2-7; D gene uncertain. The ends were cut back, 5 bases at V and 2 bases at J, with 10 bases in the middle. The CDR3 extends over 13 amino acids. Germline V gene data show CDR1 as ENHRY and CDR2 as SYGVKD. The CDR3 DNA follows: TGTGCCATCAGTATTTCAGAAACCTACGAGCAGTACTTC. Residues: CAISISETYEQYF.

As concerns this clone: The same CDR3 arises from other DNA sequences in this sample as well. The V and J genes are TRBV7-2 and TRBJ2-7, with D unclear. V was cut by 1 base and J by 0 bases, with 7 bases left in between. CDR3 length: 14 residues. The germline CDR1 and CDR2 sequences are SGHTA and FQGNSA. The CDR3 loop reads CASSLGHSSYEQYF. Here the CDR3 DNA reads TGTGCCAGCAGCTTAGGCCACTCCTCCTACGAGCAGTACTTC.

The V gene is TRBV19, the J gene TRBJ1-6; perhaps TRBD1 as D (5 bases). This CDR3 comprises 16 residues. V was cut by 5 bases and J by 9 bases, with 20 bases left in between. The germline V gene encodes CDR1 LNHDA and CDR2 SQIVND (reference sequence). For the CDR3, the DNA is TGTGCCAGTAGTGACTTGGCGGCAGGGCTTGGTTCACCCCTCCACTTT. Protein sequence: CASSDLAAGLGSPLHF.

The chain has TRBV7-9 and TRBJ2-7; tentatively, D is TRBD1 (6 bases). Germline V gives CDR1 SEHNR, CDR2 FQNEAQ (reference sequence). This CDR3 comprises 14 residues. V lost 4 bases and J 1 base, leaving 11 bases between the germline ends. CDR3 loop: CASSSQGVSYEQYF. Written as DNA, the CDR3 is TGTGCCAGCAGCTCACAGGGAGTTTCCTACGAGCAGTACTTC.

The V and J genes are TRBV5-5 and TRBJ2-7; TRBD2 might be the D (6 bases). In germline, CDR1 is SGHKS, CDR2 YYEKEE (reference sequence). The length of the CDR3 is 14 residues. V shed 6 bases and J shed 5 bases, with 18 bases lying between them. The CDR3 nucleotides read TGTGCCAGCACCTTCTTTACAGGAGGGGACGAGCAGTACTTC. Translation gives CASTFFTGGDEQYF.

V gene TRBV4-2 combines with J gene TRBJ2-3; tentatively, D is TRBD2 (6 bases). This CDR3 is 16 amino acids long. CDR1 and CDR2 (germline): LGHNA, YNFKEQ. V lost 1 base, J lost 3 bases, and 14 bases lay in between. The CDR3 protein is CASSQGFGSTTDTQYF. The DNA for the CDR3 is TGTGCCAGCAGCCAAGGGTTCGGGAGTACGACAGATACGCAGTATTTT.

This chain joins TRBV5-5 and TRBJ1-2; 7 nucleotides match TRBD1. The CDR3 runs to 15 residues. Trimming cost V 0 bases and J 3 bases; bases outside gene matches: 5. Germline-derived CDR1 and CDR2 are SGHKS and YYEKEE (reference sequence). The DNA of the CDR3 is TGTGCCAGCAGCTTGGCCCCGACAGGGTACTATGGCTACACCTTC. Protein sequence: CASSLAPTGYYGYTF.

V is TRBV7-9 and J is TRBJ2-1; 7 bases fit TRBD2. The germline V gene has CDR1 SEHNR and CDR2 FQNEAQ (reference sequence). CDR3 length: 16 amino acids. V shed 1 base, J shed 8 bases, and the junction held 11 bases outside the gene matches. The CDR3: CASSLGLAAGGDEQFF. The DNA for the CDR3 is TGTGCCAGCAGCTTAGGACTAGCAGCAGGCGGAGATGAGCAGTTCTTC.

The chain recombines TRBV20-1 with TRBJ2-1; no reliable D call. V shed 7 bases and J shed 1 base, with 5 bases lying between them. Germline-derived CDR1 and CDR2 are DFQATT and SNEGSKA (reference sequence). CDR3 size: 11 residues. The CDR3 spells CSGGSYNEQFF. The CDR3 DNA is TGCAGTGGCGGTTCCTACAATGAGCAGTTCTTC.

This clone was recorded once. The sample carries other DNA sequences with the same CDR3. J is TRBJ1-1 and V is TRBV5-1; 8 bases match TRBD1. Germline V lookup: CDR1 SGHRS, CDR2 YFSETQ. The CDR3 length is 15 residues. The V segment lost 4 bases and the J segment 1 base; nucleotides outside the gene matches: 6. In DNA form, the CDR3 reads TGCGCCAGCAGCCCCCGGGACAGGTGGAACACTGAAGCTTTCTTT. This translates into CASSPRDRWNTEAFF.

This clone was counted a few times. The chain uses TRBV7-2 and TRBJ2-7; 7 positions match TRBD1. CDR1 and CDR2 from the germline V gene are SGHTA and FQGNSA. The length of the CDR3 is 14 residues. The J segment lost 3 bases and the V segment lost 5 bases, leaving 7 bases of the junction unmatched. CDR3 nucleotides: TGTGCCAGCAGCCGGGACAGACGGGGCTACGAGCAGTACTTC. As protein: CASSRDRRGYEQYF.